This TCR beta chain comes out of a study of CD8 T cells in Susac syndrome. About 0.5 to 1 ug RNA was reverse transcribed with random hexamers. TCRdb reprocessed the immunoSEQ multiplex PCR reads with MiXCR, giving one entry per CDR3 protein. The sample includes approximately 200,000 distinct CDR3 sequences, about 95% of them seen just once. V was pared by 4 bases and J by 3 bases, with 5 bases of the junction left unmatched. The CDR3 has 14 amino acids. Germline CDR1 reads ENHRY; CDR2 reads SYGVKD. The sequence was collected from a human donor with multiple sclerosis. Sequencing was performed on CD4+ T cells from PBMCs. The genes are TRBV10-3 and TRBJ2-5, with 7 bases identical to TRBD2. Here the CDR3 DNA reads TGTGCCATCAGTGCTACTAGCGAGGAAGAGACCCAGTACTTC. Translation gives CAISATSEEETQYF.